The 12 T cell receptor beta chains listed next were all sequenced from one sample in a study of blood T cell repertoires in COVID-19. The table came from immunoSEQ multiplex PCR; TCRdb's copy has only in-frame clones and leaves some out. The sample lists around 130,000 clones, about four fifths occurring once. Source material: PBMCs or T cells enriched from blood (not recorded which). These receptor sequences come from a woman in her late teens or twenties who had been exposed to COVID-19.

The chain couples TRBV11-2 to TRBJ1-3, with TRBD1 matching 8 bases. V trimming: 5 bases; J trimming: 10 bases; junction bases outside the gene matches: 13. This CDR3 has 15 amino acids. Germline loops: CDR1 SGHAT, CDR2 FQNNGV. CDR3: CASSPWTGSFSTIYF. DNA for the CDR3: TGTGCCAGCAGCCCTTGGACAGGGAGCTTCTCAACCATATATTTT.

The chain combines TRBV28 with TRBJ2-7; TRBD2 is a possible D gene (6 bases). CDR1 is MDHEN, CDR2 SYDVKM, per germline. The CDR3 has 13 amino acids. Deletions cut 3 bases from V and 2 bases from J, with 8 bases between. Here the CDR3 reads CASSFTGAYEQYF. CDR3 DNA: TGTGCCAGCAGTTTTACGGGAGCCTACGAGCAGTACTTC.

The J gene is TRBJ1-1, the V gene TRBV3-1 (or the pseudogene TRBV3-2); 9 bases fit TRBD1. CDR3 size: 13 residues. After removal of 3 bases from V and 10 bases from J, the junction contained 6 bases not matched to a gene. Per the germline V gene, CDR1 is LGHDT and CDR2 is YNNKEL (reference sequence). CDR3 coding DNA: TGTGCCAGCAGCCATACAGGGGGCGAGGGAGCTTTCTTT. It is translated as CASSHTGGEGAFF.

The rearrangement links TRBV12-3 or TRBV12-4 to TRBJ1-1; 11 nucleotides align to TRBD1. V shed 8 bases and J 4 bases; nucleotides not matched to a gene: 3. The CDR3 sequence is 13 residues long. CDR3 region: CASGTGGATEAFF. Here the CDR3 DNA reads TGTGCCAGCGGGACAGGGGGGGCCACTGAAGCTTTCTTT.

The rearrangement joins TRBV7-9 to TRBJ2-5; D is perhaps TRBD1 (7 bases). Germline V CDR1 and CDR2: SEHNR, FQNEAQ (reference sequence). V dropped 5 bases and J dropped 1 base, with 14 bases sitting between them. The CDR3 length is 15 residues. CDR3 loop: CASSPRGETQETQYF. The CDR3 coding sequence is TGTGCCAGCAGCCCCAGGGGGGAGACCCAAGAGACCCAGTACTTC.

The rearrangement joins TRBV5-5 to TRBJ2-5; TRBD2 is a possible D gene (7 bases). Germline V gene data show CDR1 as SGHKS and CDR2 as YYEKEE (reference sequence). V shed 1 base and J shed 1 base, with 8 bases lying between them. CDR3 size: 14 residues. CDR3 protein: CASSLRGGQETQYF. CDR3 bases: TGTGCCAGCAGCTTGAGGGGGGGCCAAGAGACCCAGTACTTC.

The V gene is TRBV4-3, the J gene TRBJ2-7; 9 nucleotides line up with TRBD1. Germline assignment: CDR1 LGHNA and CDR2 YSLEER. V lost 1 base, J lost 2 bases, and 0 bases stayed unmatched. This CDR3 region has 14 residues. The CDR3 is CASSQGQGAYEQYF. CDR3 nucleotides: TGCGCCAGCAGCCAAGGACAGGGGGCCTACGAGCAGTACTTC.

This chain joins TRBV12-3 or TRBV12-4 and TRBJ1-1; 7 bases align to TRBD1. The CDR3 spans 13 residues. V lost 6 bases, J lost 5 bases, and 6 bases stayed unmatched. Here the CDR3 DNA reads TGTGCCAGCAGAGAGGGGGCGCGAACTGAAGCTTTCTTT. This gives the protein CASREGARTEAFF.

The rearrangement uses TRBV12-3 or TRBV12-4 and TRBJ2-7; perhaps TRBD2 as D (6 bases). There are 13 residues in the CDR3. V was pared by 4 bases and J by 7 bases, with 14 bases between. CDR3 DNA sequence: TGTGCCAGCAGTTACCGGGAGCTGGGGGAGCAGTACTTC. Its protein is CASSYRELGEQYF.

In this sample, this clone turned up once. The chain combines TRBV5-6 with TRBJ2-1; TRBD2 matches 7 bases. The CDR3 contains 17 residues. V shed 4 bases, J shed 0 bases, and the junction held 10 bases outside the gene matches. Germline values: CDR1 SGHDT, CDR2 YYEEEE. The CDR3 sequence is CASSRPSGSSSYNEQFF. The CDR3 DNA reads as TGTGCCAGCAGCAGGCCTAGCGGTTCCTCCTCCTACAATGAGCAGTTCTTC.

The rearrangement links TRBV5-1 to TRBJ1-6, with D unresolved. The germline CDR1 and CDR2 sequences are SGHRS and YFSETQ. The CDR3 runs 14 residues. The germline V and J ends were trimmed by 9 bases and 8 bases, with 18 bases remaining between them. The CDR3 bases are TGCGCCACCAAAAACAGTGACGGGGATTCACCCCTCCACTTT. Protein product: CATKNSDGDSPLHF.

The chain recombines TRBV27 with TRBJ2-7; 8 nucleotides line up with TRBD2. Per the germline V gene, CDR1 is MNHEY and CDR2 is SMNVEV (reference sequence). The CDR3 loop spans 13 amino acids. The trim removed 8 bases at V and 2 bases at J, leaving 5 bases unmatched. In nucleotides, the CDR3 is TGTGCCAGCGGGCGGGAGGTTCCCTACGAGCAGTACTTC. Protein: CASGREVPYEQYF.